These 27 T cell receptor beta chains share one sample of origin, sequenced in a study of blood T cell repertoires in COVID-19. Data came from immunoSEQ multiplex PCR; TCRdb stores just in-frame clones and leaves some out. The sample records some 300,000 clones, roughly 89% being singletons. The specimen was PBMCs or T cells enriched from blood (not recorded which). These receptors were obtained from a woman aged 18-30 years with acute COVID-19.

The rearrangement joins TRBV7-2 to TRBJ2-3; D gene uncertain. V dropped 1 base and J dropped 3 bases, with 11 bases sitting between them. Germline-derived CDR1 and CDR2 are SGHTA and FQGNSA. The CDR3 has 15 amino acids. The CDR3 is CASSLGVGLTDTQYF. The DNA for the CDR3 is TGTGCCAGCAGCTTAGGAGTCGGTTTAACAGATACGCAGTATTTT.

This clone was observed a handful of times. V is TRBV4-2 and J is TRBJ1-1; TRBD1 matches at 10 bases. The CDR3 length is 15 residues. Trimming cost V 4 bases and J 2 bases; bases outside gene matches: 4. CDR1 LGHNA and CDR2 YNFKEQ come from the germline V gene. CDR3 region: CASSRETGGNTEAFF. As DNA, the CDR3 is TGTGCCAGCAGCCGGGAGACAGGGGGCAACACTGAAGCTTTCTTT.

For the CDR3, the DNA is TGTGCCAGCAGTCCGGGACTCTATGGCTACACCTTC. Translated, it gives CASSPGLYGYTF. The chain has TRBV12-3 or TRBV12-4 and TRBJ1-2; maybe TRBD1 (5 bases). The CDR3 is made up of 12 amino acids. Trimming removed 5 bases at V and 4 bases at J, with 8 bases between.

This chain connects TRBV10-1 to TRBJ2-7; the match to TRBD2 covers 8 bases. Germline CDR1 and CDR2: WNHNN and SYGVQD (reference sequence). The CDR3 extends over 17 amino acids. J was trimmed by 3 bases and V by 4 bases; bases with no gene match: 14. CDR3 sequence: CASSGETSERPHYEQYF. The CDR3 bases are TGCGCCAGCAGTGGGGAGACTAGCGAGAGGCCTCACTACGAGCAGTACTTC.

This sequence joins TRBV10-1 and TRBJ1-1, with TRBD1 identical over 7 bases. Germline CDR1 WNHNN, CDR2 SYGVQD (reference sequence). This CDR3 region has 14 residues. J was trimmed by 1 base and V by 2 bases; bases with no gene match: 1. DNA of the CDR3: TGCGCCAGCAGTGAGAACAGGGGGAACACTGAAGCTTTCTTT. Translated: CASSENRGNTEAFF.

With respect to this clone: The junction differs from germline at one of its ends, possibly a read error. The genes are TRBV28 and TRBJ1-1, with a tentative D call TRBD1 (6 bases). Germline values: CDR1 MDHEN, CDR2 SYDVKM. This CDR3 has 14 residues. In DNA, the CDR3 is TGTGCCAGCACTTTAGGGGGGAAGGACACTGAAGCTTTCTTT. This encodes CASTLGGKDTEAFF.

In regard to this clone: The sample has other DNA sequences that encode this CDR3 too. The chain links TRBV7-3 to TRBJ2-1; TRBD2 agrees at 15 bases. The CDR3 is 18 amino acids. Trimming took 5 bases from V and 8 from J; bases not matched to a gene: 13. The germline gives CDR1 SGHTA, CDR2 FQGTGA. The CDR3 sequence: CASSPTGTSGRRLDEQFF. CDR3 sequence (DNA): TGTGCCAGCAGCCCTACCGGGACTAGCGGGAGGCGTCTCGATGAGCAGTTCTTC.

The chain links TRBV6-5 to TRBJ2-1; D possibly corresponds to TRBD2 (5 bases). The CDR3 length is 12 residues. The germline V gene has CDR1 MNHEY and CDR2 SVGAGI. Trimming shortened V by 6 bases and J by 8 bases, and 11 bases separated the two germline ends. The CDR3 here is CASRGLADEQFF. The CDR3 DNA sequence: TGTGCCAGCAGGGGCCTAGCCGATGAGCAGTTCTTC.

The chain is built from TRBV12-5 and TRBJ1-1; the D gene is possibly TRBD1 (5 bases). The V gene lost 6 bases and the J gene lost 1 base, with 24 bases spanning the gap. Germline CDR1 is LGHNT and CDR2 is FRNRAP. The CDR3 extends over 18 amino acids. The CDR3 spells CASGLSLFSKGENTEAFF. DNA for the CDR3: TGTGCTAGTGGCTTGTCCCTTTTCTCCAAAGGGGAGAACACTGAAGCTTTCTTT.

The chain has TRBV2 and TRBJ2-1, with 10 bases matching TRBD1. V trimming: 10 bases; J trimming: 14 bases; junction bases outside the gene matches: 5. The CDR3 totals 10 residues. The germline V gene encodes CDR1 SNHLY and CDR2 FYNNEI. Written as DNA, the CDR3 is TGTGCCAACGCGGGACAGGGGAAGTTCTTC. Encoded protein: CANAGQGKFF.

The chain has TRBV30 and TRBJ1-4; D is uncertain. V lost 1 base to trimming and J lost 8 bases, with 5 bases between them. The CDR3 has 11 residues. CDR1 is GTSNPN, CDR2 SVGIG, per germline (reference sequence). The chain's CDR3 is CAWSGAEKLFF. The DNA of the CDR3 is TGTGCCTGGAGTGGGGCGGAAAAACTGTTTTTT.

V usage is TRBV28 and J usage is TRBJ1-5; D ambiguous. Germline CDR1 and CDR2: MDHEN and SYDVKM. With 6 bases removed from V and 9 bases from J, the gap between germline ends came to 18 bases. The CDR3 runs 14 residues. The CDR3 bases are TGTGCCAGCAGCCCCACAGCTCCCGTGGCGCCCCAGCATTTT. Its translation is CASSPTAPVAPQHF.

The chain links TRBV19 to TRBJ1-1; 8 bases agree with TRBD1. CDR1 is LNHDA, CDR2 SQIVND, per germline (reference sequence). This CDR3 contains 16 residues. Trimming took 2 bases from V and 7 from J; bases not matched to a gene: 12. DNA of the CDR3: TGTGCCAGTAGTATATCCCCTTGGGACAGGCGCGTTGAAGCTTTCTTT. This codes for CASSISPWDRRVEAFF.

The chain employs TRBV9 and TRBJ1-2; tentatively, D is TRBD1 (6 bases). The CDR3 contains 17 residues. The germline gives CDR1 SGDLS, CDR2 YYNGEE. V lost 0 bases and J lost 3, with 18 bases in between. This CDR3 is CASSVGSWYAGDYGYTF. The CDR3 coding sequence is TGTGCCAGCAGCGTAGGGAGTTGGTACGCAGGGGACTATGGCTACACCTTC. The variable domain in full, completed from reference TRBV9 and TRBJ1-2, reads DSGVTQTPKHLITATGQRVTLRCSPRSGDLSVYWYQQSLDQGLQFLIQYYNGEERAKGNILERFSAQQFPDLHSELNLSSLELGDSALYFCASSVGSWYAGDYGYTFGSGTRLTVV.

V gene TRBV7-9 combines with J gene TRBJ1-1, with D perhaps TRBD1 (5 bases). Trimming left V 3 bases short and J 4 bases short, with 9 bases between. The germline CDR1 and CDR2 sequences are SEHNR and FQNEAQ (reference sequence). The CDR3 has 13 amino acids. The CDR3 DNA sequence: TGTGCCAGCAGCTTGGGGGGGACCACTGAAGCTTTCTTT. Amino acid sequence: CASSLGGTTEAFF.

The rearrangement uses TRBV7-9 and TRBJ1-6; D perhaps matches TRBD1 (6 bases). Germline V CDR1 and CDR2: SEHNR, FQNEAQ (reference sequence). This CDR3 has 14 residues. The V gene lost 5 bases and the J gene lost 5 bases, with 10 bases spanning the gap. CDR3 DNA sequence: TGTGCCAGCAGCCGGACAGCCGATAATTCACCCCTCCACTTT. Protein product: CASSRTADNSPLHF. Supplemented by reference TRBV7-9 and TRBJ1-6, the full variable domain reads DTGVSQNPRHKITKRGQNVTFRCDPISEHNRLYWYRQTLGQGPEFLTYFQNEAQLEKSRLLSDRFSAERPKGSFSTLEIQRTEQGDSAMYLCASSRTADNSPLHFGNGTRLTVT.

As for this clone: In the same sample, other DNA sequences code for this CDR3. This chain links TRBV18 with TRBJ2-7; weak D call: TRBD2 (5 bases). Germline CDR1 reads KGHSH; CDR2 reads LQKENI. CDR3 length: 13 residues. V was cut by 0 bases and J by 4 bases, with 7 bases left in between. Here the CDR3 DNA reads TGTGCCAGCTCACCACCCGGCGGGTACGAGCAGTACTTC. Translation: CASSPPGGYEQYF.

The gene calls are TRBV5-4 and TRBJ2-7; 9 bases match TRBD1. The CDR3 covers 17 residues. V was pared by 5 bases and J by 4 bases, with 16 bases of the junction left unmatched. Germline V gene data show CDR1 as SGHNT and CDR2 as YYREEE (reference sequence). CDR3 in DNA: TGTGCCAGCAGATATCAAGGTTGGACAGGGGTTATTTACGAGCAGTACTTC. This sequence encodes CASRYQGWTGVIYEQYF.

The chain joins TRBV6-1 to TRBJ1-6; perhaps TRBD1 as D (6 bases). This CDR3 has 16 residues. Trimming removed 3 bases at V and 7 bases at J, with 16 bases between. Germline CDR1 is MNHNS and CDR2 is SASEGT. The CDR3 loop reads CASSEPFGQGNSPLHF. CDR3 coding DNA: TGTGCCAGCAGTGAGCCATTTGGCCAGGGGAATTCACCCCTCCACTTT.

The V gene is TRBV27, the J gene TRBJ2-7; 11 bases are shared with TRBD1. CDR1 is MNHEY, CDR2 SMNVEV, per germline (reference sequence). The trim removed 4 bases at V and 2 bases at J, leaving 4 bases unmatched. The CDR3 runs 15 residues. DNA for the CDR3: TGTGCCAGCAGTTCCGGGACAGGGGGACCCTACGAGCAGTACTTC. Amino acids: CASSSGTGGPYEQYF.

J is TRBJ1-6 and V is TRBV5-1, with 8 bases aligning to TRBD1. The CDR3 consists of 16 residues. V was clipped by 0 bases and J by 10 bases; unmatched bases: 9. Germline V lookup: CDR1 SGHRS, CDR2 YFSETQ. The CDR3 protein is CASSLANGRGRSPLHF. CDR3 sequence (DNA): TGCGCCAGCAGCTTGGCCAACGGCAGGGGGCGGTCACCCCTCCACTTT.

The CDR3: CASSQELSGLAGHPSYEQYF. CDR3 in DNA: TGTGCCAGCAGCCAAGAATTGTCGGGACTAGCGGGACACCCCTCCTACGAGCAGTACTTC. The rearrangement links TRBV4-2 to TRBJ2-7, with 13 bases fitting TRBD2. The CDR3 contains 20 residues. Germline lookup yields CDR1 LGHNA and CDR2 YNFKEQ. V was clipped by 0 bases and J by 0 bases; unmatched bases: 11.

The chain combines TRBV7-9 with TRBJ1-4; 12 nucleotides line up with TRBD1. Trimming took 4 bases from V and 8 from J; bases not matched to a gene: 11. CDR3 length: 17 amino acids. Germline V CDR1 and CDR2: SEHNR, FQNEAQ (reference sequence). DNA of the CDR3: TGTGCCAGCAGCTCTCCGGGACAGGGGGCGCTTGGGGAAAAACTGTTTTTT. As protein: CASSSPGQGALGEKLFF. Drawing the rest from reference TRBV7-9 and TRBJ1-4, the complete variable domain is DTGVSQNPRHKITKRGQNVTFRCDPISEHNRLYWYRQTLGQGPEFLTYFQNEAQLEKSRLLSDRFSAERPKGSFSTLEIQRTEQGDSAMYLCASSSPGQGALGEKLFFGSGTQLSVL.

This chain uses TRBV7-9 with TRBJ1-2, with D possibly TRBD1 on 5 matching bases. Trimming stripped 5 bases from V and 2 bases from J, with 15 bases between. The CDR3 totals 15 residues. CDR1 is SEHNR and CDR2 is FQNEAQ in the germline V gene (reference sequence). DNA for the CDR3: TGTGCCAGCAGCGATACAGGCCTGCTAAACTATGGCTACACCTTC. Translating gives CASSDTGLLNYGYTF.

CDR3 protein: CASSLGRGSYNEQFF. In DNA form, the CDR3 reads TGTGCCAGCAGCTTAGGGAGGGGCTCCTACAATGAGCAGTTCTTC. The V and J genes are TRBV11-1 and TRBJ2-1; TRBD2 is a possible D gene (6 bases). Trimming removed 1 base from V and 0 bases from J, with 7 bases in between. This CDR3 is built from 15 residues. Germline V gene sequence: CDR1 SGHAT, CDR2 FQDESV (reference sequence).

The chain has TRBV11-3 and TRBJ2-1; 15 bases match TRBD2. After removal of 2 bases from V and 7 bases from J, the junction contained 12 bases not matched to a gene. The germline V gene encodes CDR1 SGHNT and CDR2 YENEEA. The CDR3 loop spans 19 amino acids. The CDR3 sequence: CASSLIFYGTSGRYNEQFF. For the CDR3, the DNA is TGTGCCAGCAGCTTAATTTTTTATGGGACTAGCGGGAGGTATAATGAGCAGTTCTTC.

V gene TRBV5-4 combines with J gene TRBJ2-5, with 7 bases that match TRBD1. This CDR3 contains 15 residues. V was clipped by 3 bases and J by 2 bases; unmatched bases: 7. Germline V gives CDR1 SGHNT, CDR2 YYREEE (reference sequence). Here the CDR3 reads CASSSWTGVQETQYF. The CDR3 nucleotides are TGTGCCAGCAGCTCCTGGACAGGAGTACAAGAGACCCAGTACTTC.